This record covers a single T cell receptor (beta chain). Original data processing: The authors estimated nucleated cell counts from reference gene primer amplification. The repertoire was sequenced with immunoSEQ multiplex PCR; TCRdb's copy has only in-frame clones and lacks some. V and J calls and clone size are copied from that table; D and trimming were computed from the DNA. The sample contains roughly 240,000 clones, approximately 80% of which appear only once. These data come from a study of blood T cell repertoires in COVID-19. Across the whole study: The study drew acute and convalescent COVID-19 samples from the United States, Italy and Spain. T cells, B-cell-depleted T cells, or PBMCs supplied cDNA or gDNA.

V lost 3 bases and J 4 bases, leaving 7 bases between the germline ends. The CDR3 spans 13 residues. Looked up from germline, CDR1 is MDHEN and CDR2 is SYDVKM. This TCR derives from a woman older than 75 with acute or convalescent COVID-19. The sequencing sample was made of peripheral blood. V and J are TRBV28 and TRBJ1-5; D is unresolved. The DNA for the CDR3 is TGTGCCAGCAGTTTTTTCGGGAATCAGCCCCAGCATTTT. This gives the protein CASSFFGNQPQHF.